The entry below describes one T cell receptor beta chain. The sample comes from a study of blood T cell repertoires in COVID-19. Data came from immunoSEQ multiplex PCR; TCRdb stores just in-frame clones and leaves some out. The sample yields a few hundred thousand clones, approximately 93% seen once. The germline V gene encodes CDR1 SNHLY and CDR2 FYNNEI. Trimming cost V 6 bases and J 7 bases; bases outside gene matches: 10. The length of the CDR3 is 14 residues. Cohort allocation depended upon clinical history that participants reported. The sequenced sample was PBMCs or T cells enriched from blood (not recorded which). This sequence joins TRBV2 and TRBJ1-2; 8 nucleotides agree with TRBD1. This clonotype was sampled from a woman aged 40 to 49 who had been exposed to COVID-19. The CDR3 region is CASRLTGAVGGYTF. The CDR3 DNA follows: TGTGCCAGCAGGTTGACAGGGGCTGTCGGTGGCTACACCTTC.